This T cell receptor (beta chain) is from a study of cytomegalovirus exposure and HLA in healthy donors. General study results and limits: According to an earlier analysis, most TCR beta V segments yielded productive rearrangements about 87% or about 30% of the time.

With respect to this clone: The antigen remains unidentified.

The V end was cut by 0 bases, the J end by 2 bases, with 13 bases between. Germline CDR1 and CDR2: SGHAT and FQNNGV. This CDR3 has 16 residues. The primer mix had 60 Vbeta and 13 Jbeta primers. Method: immunoSEQ multiplex PCR; TCRdb's copy keeps in-frame clones and lacks some. The ten top clones account for roughly 1.6%, within a sample of 150,000 or so clones. Unrecorded immune exposures were likely, despite nominal health at sampling. The clonotype was recovered from a woman in her forties or fifties in good health and CMV-seronegative. The sequencing sample was made of PBMCs. V gene TRBV11-2 combines with J gene TRBJ1-1, with D perhaps matching TRBD1 (5 bases). CDR3 sequence: CASSLDLGRGNTEAFF. CDR3 in DNA: TGTGCCAGCAGCTTAGATCTGGGGCGGGGAAACACTGAAGCTTTCTTT.